This entry is about one T cell receptor (beta chain). Its antigen is unidentified. This entry is derived from a study of cytomegalovirus exposure and HLA in healthy donors. The CDR3 sequence is 14 residues long. V shed 4 bases and J shed 0 bases, with 10 bases lying between them. CDR1 is GTSNPN and CDR2 is SVGIG in the germline V gene (reference sequence). Whole-study findings and limits: Later on, an analysis found that several of the most significant clusters appeared to be linked to common viral pathogens, which included parvovirus B19.

The PCR used 60 Vbeta and 13 Jbeta primers. Produced via immunoSEQ multiplex PCR; TCRdb's table is partial and in-frame only. This sample carries fewer than 70,000 clones, around 83% of them seen once, and the ten largest clones take about 1.6%. When sampled, the donors appeared nominally healthy, though they likely had unrecorded immune exposures. This TCR was recovered from a human donor in good health. The chain is built from TRBV30 and TRBJ1-3; D is unclear. Material for sequencing was PBMCs. The DNA for the CDR3 is TGTGCCTGGAAATTCGACAACTCTGGAAACACCATATATTTT. As protein: CAWKFDNSGNTIYF.